The T cell receptor (beta chain) described here comes from a study of blood T cell repertoires in COVID-19. Data came from immunoSEQ multiplex PCR; TCRdb stores just in-frame clones and leaves some out. Of 350,000 to 500,000 clones in the sample, over 75% are singletons; the top ten hold 1.4% to 1.5%. The CDR3 extends over 12 amino acids. From germline, CDR1 is KGHSH and CDR2 LQKENI. V dropped 3 bases and J dropped 10 bases, with 12 bases sitting between them. The participants were between roughly 18 and 89 years old and came from 24 US areas. Sequencing was done on a sample of PBMCs or T cells enriched from blood (not recorded which). The rearrangement joins TRBV18 to TRBJ1-1; D gene unclear. The sequence derives from a woman aged 18-29 years who had been exposed to COVID-19. The CDR3 loop is CASSPSKIGAFF. The DNA for the CDR3 is TGTGCCAGCTCACCTAGTAAGATCGGAGCTTTCTTT.